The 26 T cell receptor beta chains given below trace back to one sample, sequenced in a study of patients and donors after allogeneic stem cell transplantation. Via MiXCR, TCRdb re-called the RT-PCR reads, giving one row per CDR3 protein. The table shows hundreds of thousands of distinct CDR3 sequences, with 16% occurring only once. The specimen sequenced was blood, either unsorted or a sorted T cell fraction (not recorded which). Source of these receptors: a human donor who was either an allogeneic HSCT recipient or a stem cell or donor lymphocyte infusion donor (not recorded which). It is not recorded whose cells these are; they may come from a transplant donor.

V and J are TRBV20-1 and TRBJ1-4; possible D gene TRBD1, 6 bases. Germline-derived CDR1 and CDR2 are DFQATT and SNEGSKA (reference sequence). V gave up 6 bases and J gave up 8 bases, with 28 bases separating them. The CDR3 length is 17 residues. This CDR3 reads CSATGTQRTNFGEKLFF. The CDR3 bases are TGCAGTGCGACCGGGACACAAAGGACCAATTTCGGAGAAAAACTGTTTTTT.

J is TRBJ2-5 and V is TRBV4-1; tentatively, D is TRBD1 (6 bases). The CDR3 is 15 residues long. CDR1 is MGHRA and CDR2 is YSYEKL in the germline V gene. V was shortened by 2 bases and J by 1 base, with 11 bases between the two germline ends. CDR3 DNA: TGCGCCAGCAGCCAAATGCGACAGGTCCAAGAGACCCAGTACTTC. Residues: CASSQMRQVQETQYF.

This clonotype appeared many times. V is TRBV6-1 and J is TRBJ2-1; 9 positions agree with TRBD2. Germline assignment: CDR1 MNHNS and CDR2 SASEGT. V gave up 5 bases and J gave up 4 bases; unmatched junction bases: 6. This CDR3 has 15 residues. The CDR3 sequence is CASSPTSGQYNEQFF. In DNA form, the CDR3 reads TGTGCCAGCAGTCCCACTAGCGGGCAATACAATGAGCAGTTCTTC.

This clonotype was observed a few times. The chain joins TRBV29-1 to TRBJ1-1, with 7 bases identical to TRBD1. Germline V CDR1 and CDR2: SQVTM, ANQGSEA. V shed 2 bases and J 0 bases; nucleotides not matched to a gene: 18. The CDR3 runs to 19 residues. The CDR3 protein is CSVERRQGLSGSLNTEAFF. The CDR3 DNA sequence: TGCAGCGTTGAAAGACGACAGGGACTATCGGGTTCCCTGAACACTGAAGCTTTCTTT.

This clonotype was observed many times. The CDR3 spells CSVEVTVNIQYF. The DNA for the CDR3 is TGCAGCGTTGAAGTTACTGTAAACATTCAGTACTTC. The genes are TRBV29-1 and TRBJ2-4; D is unclear. Germline loops: CDR1 SQVTM, CDR2 ANQGSEA. With 1 base removed from V and 6 bases from J, the gap between germline ends came to 7 bases. This CDR3 has 12 amino acids. Variable domain in full (rest from reference TRBV29-1 and TRBJ2-4): SAVISQKPSRDICQRGTSLTIQCQVDSQVTMMFWYRQQPGQSLTLIATANQGSEATYESGFVIDKFPISRPNLTFSTLTVSNMSPEDSSIYLCSVEVTVNIQYFGAGTRLSVL.

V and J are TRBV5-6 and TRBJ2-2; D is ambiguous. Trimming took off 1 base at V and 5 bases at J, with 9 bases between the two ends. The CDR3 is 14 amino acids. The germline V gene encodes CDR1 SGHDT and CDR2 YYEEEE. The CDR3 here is CASSLLERTGELFF. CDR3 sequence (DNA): TGTGCCAGCAGCTTGCTGGAACGGACCGGGGAGCTGTTTTTT.

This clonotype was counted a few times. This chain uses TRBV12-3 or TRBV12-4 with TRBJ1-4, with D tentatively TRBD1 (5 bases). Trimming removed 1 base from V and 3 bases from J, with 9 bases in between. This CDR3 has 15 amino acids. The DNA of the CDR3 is TGTGCCAGCAGTTTAGTAAGGGGTTCTAATGAAAAACTGTTTTTT. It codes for CASSLVRGSNEKLFF.

The DNA of the CDR3 is TGTGCCAGCAGCTTAGGCCAGGGATTTAGCTCCTACGAGCAGTACTTC. Translation gives CASSLGQGFSSYEQYF. The chain employs TRBV13 and TRBJ2-7, with a possible D match to TRBD1 (5 bases). Germline V gives CDR1 PRHDT, CDR2 FYEKMQ (reference sequence). CDR3 length equals 16 residues. The germline V and J ends were trimmed by 0 bases and 0 bases, with 12 bases remaining between them.

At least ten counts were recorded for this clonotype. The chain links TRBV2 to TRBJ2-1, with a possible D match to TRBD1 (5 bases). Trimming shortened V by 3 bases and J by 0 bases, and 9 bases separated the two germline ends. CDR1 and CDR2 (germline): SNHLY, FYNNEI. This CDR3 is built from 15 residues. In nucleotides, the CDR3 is TGTGCCAGCAGTGATGATAGGGGCTCCTACAATGAGCAGTTCTTC. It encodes CASSDDRGSYNEQFF. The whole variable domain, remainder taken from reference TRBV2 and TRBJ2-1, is EPEVTQTPSHQVTQMGQEVILRCVPISNHLYFYWYRQILGQKVEFLVSFYNNEISEKSEIFDDQFSVERPDGSNFTLKIRSTKLEDSAMYFCASSDDRGSYNEQFFGPGTRLTVL.

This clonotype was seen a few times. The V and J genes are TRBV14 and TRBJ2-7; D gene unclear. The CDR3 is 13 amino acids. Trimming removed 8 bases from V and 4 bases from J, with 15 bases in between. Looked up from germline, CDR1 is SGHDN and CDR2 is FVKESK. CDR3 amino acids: CASGGTNFYEQYF. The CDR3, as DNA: TGTGCCAGCGGCGGCACTAACTTTTACGAGCAGTACTTC. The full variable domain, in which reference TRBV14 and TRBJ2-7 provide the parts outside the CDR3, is EAGVTQFPSHSVIEKGQTVTLRCDPISGHDNLYWYRRVMGKEIKFLLHFVKESKQDESGMPNNRFLAERTGGTYSTLKVQPAELEDSGVYFCASGGTNFYEQYFGPGTRLTVT.

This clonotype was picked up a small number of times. Written as DNA, the CDR3 is TGTGCCAGCAGCTTAGTGATGAGGGGATCAGCTCCATCTGGGGCCAACGTCCTGACTTTC. This sequence encodes CASSLVMRGSAPSGANVLTF. This chain links TRBV11-1 with TRBJ2-6; either TRBD1 or TRBD2 may supply D (5 bases each). Looked up from germline, CDR1 is SGHAT and CDR2 is FQDESV (reference sequence). V was cut by 1 base and J by 1 base, with 20 bases left in between. This CDR3 has 20 amino acids.

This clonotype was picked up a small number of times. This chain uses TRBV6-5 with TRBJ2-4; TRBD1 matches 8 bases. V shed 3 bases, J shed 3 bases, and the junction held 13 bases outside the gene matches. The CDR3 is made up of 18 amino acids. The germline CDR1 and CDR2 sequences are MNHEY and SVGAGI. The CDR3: CASSYGSGQGLGKNIQYF. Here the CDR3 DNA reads TGTGCCAGCAGTTATGGGAGCGGACAGGGATTGGGCAAAAACATTCAGTACTTC.

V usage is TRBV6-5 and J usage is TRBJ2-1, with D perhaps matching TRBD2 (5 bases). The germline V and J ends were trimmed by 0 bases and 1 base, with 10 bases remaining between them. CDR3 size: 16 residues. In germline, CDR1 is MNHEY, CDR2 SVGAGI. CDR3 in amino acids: CASSYSVTGSYNEQFF. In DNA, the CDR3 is TGTGCCAGCAGTTACTCGGTTACGGGATCCTACAATGAGCAGTTCTTC.

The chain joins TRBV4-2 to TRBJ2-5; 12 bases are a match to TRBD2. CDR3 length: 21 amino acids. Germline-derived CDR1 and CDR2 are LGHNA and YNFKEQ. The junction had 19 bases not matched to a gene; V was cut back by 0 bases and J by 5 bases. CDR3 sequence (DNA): TGTGCCAGCAGCCAAGAATTGTTTGTGCCCGGAGCTAGCGGGAGGGCTGAGACCCAGTACTTC. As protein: CASSQELFVPGASGRAETQYF.

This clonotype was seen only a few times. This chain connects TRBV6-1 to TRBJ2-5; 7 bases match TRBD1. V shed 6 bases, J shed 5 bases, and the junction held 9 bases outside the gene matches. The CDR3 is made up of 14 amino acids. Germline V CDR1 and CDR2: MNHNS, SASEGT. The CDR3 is CASSDRGGWETQYF. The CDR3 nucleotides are TGTGCCAGCAGCGACCGAGGGGGCTGGGAGACCCAGTACTTC.

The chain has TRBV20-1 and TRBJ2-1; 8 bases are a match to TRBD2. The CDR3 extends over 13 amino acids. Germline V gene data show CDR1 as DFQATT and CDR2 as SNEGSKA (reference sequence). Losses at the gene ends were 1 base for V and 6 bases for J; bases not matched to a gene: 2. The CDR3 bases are TGCAGTGCTAGAGGACGGGGGGGCAATGAGCAGTTCTTC. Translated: CSARGRGGNEQFF.

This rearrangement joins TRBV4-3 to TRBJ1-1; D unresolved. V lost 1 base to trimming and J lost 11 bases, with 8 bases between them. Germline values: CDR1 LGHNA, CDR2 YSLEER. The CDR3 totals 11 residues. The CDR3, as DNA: TGCGCCAGCAGCCAAGGGGCGAGGGCTTTCTTT. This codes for CASSQGARAFF.

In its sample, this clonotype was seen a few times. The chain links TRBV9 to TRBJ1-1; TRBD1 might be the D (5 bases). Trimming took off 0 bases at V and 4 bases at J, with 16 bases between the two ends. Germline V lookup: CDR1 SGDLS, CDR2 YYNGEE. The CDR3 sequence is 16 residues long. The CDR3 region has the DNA TGTGCCAGCAGCGTAGTTCAGGGCTCCCTGGGCACTGAAGCTTTCTTT. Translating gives CASSVVQGSLGTEAFF.

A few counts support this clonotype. The CDR3 nucleotides read TGCGCCAGCAGCTTGATGGACGGCGCTGAAGCTTTCTTT. This gives the protein CASSLMDGAEAFF. The chain carries TRBV5-1 and TRBJ1-1; no clear D gene. Trimming cost V 1 base and J 6 bases, with 10 bases left between them. The V gene's germline CDR1 is SGHRS and CDR2 YFSETQ. This CDR3 has 13 residues.

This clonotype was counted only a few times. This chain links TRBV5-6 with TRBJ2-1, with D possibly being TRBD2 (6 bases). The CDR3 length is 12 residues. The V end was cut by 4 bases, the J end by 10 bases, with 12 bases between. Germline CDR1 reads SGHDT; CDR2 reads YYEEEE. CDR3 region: CASSLSAGEQFF. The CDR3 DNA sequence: TGTGCCAGCAGCCTTTCTGCGGGGGAGCAGTTCTTC. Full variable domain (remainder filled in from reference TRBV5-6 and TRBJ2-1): DAGVTQSPTHLIKTRGQQVTLRCSPKSGHDTVSWYQQALGQGPQFIFQYYEEEERQRGNFPDRFSGHQFPNYSSELNVNALLLGDSALYLCASSLSAGEQFFGPGTRLTVL.

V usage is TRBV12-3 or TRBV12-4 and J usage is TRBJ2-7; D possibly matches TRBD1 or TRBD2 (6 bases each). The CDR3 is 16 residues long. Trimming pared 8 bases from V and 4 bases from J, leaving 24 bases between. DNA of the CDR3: TGTGCCAGCCACGGGGTACGGGGGCGTCGACCTTACGAGCAGTACTTC. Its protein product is CASHGVRGRRPYEQYF.

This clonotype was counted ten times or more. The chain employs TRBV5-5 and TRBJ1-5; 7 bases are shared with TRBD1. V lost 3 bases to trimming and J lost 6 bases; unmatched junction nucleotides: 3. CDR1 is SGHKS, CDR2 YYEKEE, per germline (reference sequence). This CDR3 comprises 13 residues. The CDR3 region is CASSSQGSQPQHF. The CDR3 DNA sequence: TGTGCCAGCAGCTCACAGGGGTCTCAGCCCCAGCATTTT.

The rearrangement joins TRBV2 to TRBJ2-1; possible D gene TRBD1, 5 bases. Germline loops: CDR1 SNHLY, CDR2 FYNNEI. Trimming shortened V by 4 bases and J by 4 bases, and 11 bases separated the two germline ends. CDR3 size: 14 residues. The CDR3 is CASSARAGYNEQFF. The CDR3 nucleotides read TGTGCCAGCAGTGCCAGGGCAGGGTACAATGAGCAGTTCTTC.

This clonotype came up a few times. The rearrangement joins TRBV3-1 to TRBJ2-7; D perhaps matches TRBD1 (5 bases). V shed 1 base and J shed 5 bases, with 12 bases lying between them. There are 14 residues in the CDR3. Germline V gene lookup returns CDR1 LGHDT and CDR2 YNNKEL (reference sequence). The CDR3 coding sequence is TGTGCCAGCAGCCAAGGGAACAGGCCCCACGAGCAGTACTTC. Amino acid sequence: CASSQGNRPHEQYF.

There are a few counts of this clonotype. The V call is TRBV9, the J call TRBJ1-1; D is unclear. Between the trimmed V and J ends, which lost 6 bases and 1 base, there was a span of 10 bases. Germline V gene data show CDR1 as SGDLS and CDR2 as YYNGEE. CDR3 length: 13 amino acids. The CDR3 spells CASTPYPNTEAFF. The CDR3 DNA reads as TGTGCCAGCACTCCGTACCCGAACACTGAAGCTTTCTTT.

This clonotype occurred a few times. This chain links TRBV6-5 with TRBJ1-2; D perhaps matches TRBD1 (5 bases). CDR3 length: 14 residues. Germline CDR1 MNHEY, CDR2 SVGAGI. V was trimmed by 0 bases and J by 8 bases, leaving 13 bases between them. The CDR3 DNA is TGTGCCAGCAGTTACTCGTCCAGGGAACAGGGCTACACCTTC. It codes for CASSYSSREQGYTF.